This T cell receptor beta chain derives from a study of beta chain features in type 1 diabetes. About the study: Patients were similar to healthy donors in age and gender (as well as in cell yields). Study observations and caveats: Patients with Type 1 diabetes showed moderately but significantly shorter TCRB CDR3s in all four CD4+ subsets.

As every portion of the isolated RNA was reverse transcribed, the sequencing read expressed TCRB transcripts. Naive, central memory and regulatory T cell samples averaged about 3.5 million reads. Generated by immunoSEQ multiplex PCR, the TCRdb table keeps only in-frame clones and is missing some. The sample consists of 250,000 to 300,000 clones, about 23% of them appearing once. Comments on this clone: Its antigen is unidentified.

Germline CDR1 reads SGHNT; CDR2 reads YYREEE (reference sequence). V was pared by 4 bases and J by 4 bases, with 20 bases between. This CDR3 spans 16 amino acids. This sequence joins TRBV5-4 and TRBJ1-2; no definite D call. Sample: naive CD4+ T cells from blood. This clonotype originated in a woman aged 25-40 years with type 1 diabetes. Here the CDR3 reads CASSPGGSDDTYGYTF. The DNA of the CDR3 is TGTGCCAGCAGCCCGGGAGGATCAGACGATACCTATGGCTACACCTTC.